The entry below gives a single T cell receptor beta chain sequence along with its context. What it binds is unknown. The source of the sample is a study of CD8 T cells in Susac syndrome. Study-level findings and limits: The study's TCR sequencing and HLA analysis covered a relatively small number of individuals, and the study acknowledged this.

CD8+ and CD4+ T cells circulating in blood were sequenced for TCR beta. The V and J ends lost 7 bases and 3 bases respectively, with 10 bases between them. Per the germline V gene, CDR1 is MNHEY and CDR2 is SMNVEV (reference sequence). The CDR3 contains 14 residues. It was with random hexamers that roughly 0.5 to 1 ug RNA was reverse transcribed. Amplification of TCR beta CDR3 spanned 54 Vbeta and 13 Jbeta via immunoSEQ multiplex PCR. One entry per CDR3 protein, called by TCRdb with MiXCR from the immunoSEQ multiplex PCR reads. The sample contains around 130,000 distinct CDR3 sequences, about 94% of which appear only once.

This sequence joins TRBV27 and TRBJ2-6; D is unresolved. The TCR was taken from a human donor with multiple sclerosis. Sequencing input: CD4+ T cells from PBMCs. CDR3 DNA: TGTGCCAGCACCCCTTTTGATGGGGCCAACGTCCTGACTTTC. Protein: CASTPFDGANVLTF. Drawing the rest from reference TRBV27 and TRBJ2-6, the complete variable domain is EAQVTQNPRYLITVTGKKLTVTCSQNMNHEYMSWYRQDPGLGLRQIYYSMNVEVTDKGDVPEGYKVSRKEKRNFPLILESPSPNQTSLYFCASTPFDGANVLTFGAGSRLTVL.